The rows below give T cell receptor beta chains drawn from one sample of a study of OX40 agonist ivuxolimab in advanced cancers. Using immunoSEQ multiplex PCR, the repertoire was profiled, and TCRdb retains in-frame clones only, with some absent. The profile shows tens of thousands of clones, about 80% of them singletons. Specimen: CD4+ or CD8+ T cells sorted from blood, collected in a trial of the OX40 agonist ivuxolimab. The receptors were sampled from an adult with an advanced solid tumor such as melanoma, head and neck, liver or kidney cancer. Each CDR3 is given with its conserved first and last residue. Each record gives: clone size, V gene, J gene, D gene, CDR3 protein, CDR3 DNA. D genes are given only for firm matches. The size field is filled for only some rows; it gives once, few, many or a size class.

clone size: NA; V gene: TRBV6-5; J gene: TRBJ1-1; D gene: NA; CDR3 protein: CASKHMDTEAFF; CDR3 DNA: TGTGCCAGCAAACATATGGACACTGAAGCTTTCTTT
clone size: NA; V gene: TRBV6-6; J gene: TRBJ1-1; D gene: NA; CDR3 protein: CASSPISSEAFF; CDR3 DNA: TGTGCCAGCAGTCCCATTTCCAGTGAAGCTTTCTTT
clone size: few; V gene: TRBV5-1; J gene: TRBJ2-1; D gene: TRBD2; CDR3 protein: CASSLSGGAVGEQFF; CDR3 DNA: TGCGCCAGCAGCCTTAGCGGGGGGGCCGTCGGGGAGCAGTTCTTC
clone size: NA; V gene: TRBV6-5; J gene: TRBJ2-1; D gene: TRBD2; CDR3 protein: CASSPTSGGGNEQFF; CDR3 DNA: TGTGCCAGCAGTCCTACTAGCGGGGGGGGCAATGAGCAGTTCTTC
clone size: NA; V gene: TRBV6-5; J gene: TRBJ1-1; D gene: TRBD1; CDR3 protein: CASSYLTGGSLFMAFF; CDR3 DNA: TGTGCCAGCAGTTACCTGACAGGGGGTAGCTTATTTATGGCTTTCTTT
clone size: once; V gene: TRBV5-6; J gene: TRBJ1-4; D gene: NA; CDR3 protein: CASSLGGGGPSEKLFF; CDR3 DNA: TGTGCCAGCAGCTTGGGTGGCGGGGGCCCTTCTGAAAAACTGTTTTTT
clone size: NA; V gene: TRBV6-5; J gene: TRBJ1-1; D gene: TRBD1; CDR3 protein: CASSPSDRVNTEAFF; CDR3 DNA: TGTGCCAGCAGTCCATCCGACAGGGTTAACACTGAAGCTTTCTTT
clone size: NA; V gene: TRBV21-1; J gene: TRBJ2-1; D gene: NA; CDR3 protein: CASSLRLLHHSDNEQFF; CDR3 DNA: TGTGCCAGCAGCCTCCGATTGCTACACCATTCCGACAATGAGCAGTTCTTC
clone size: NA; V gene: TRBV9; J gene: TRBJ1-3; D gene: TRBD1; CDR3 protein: CASSVGDSSGNTIYF; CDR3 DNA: TGTGCCAGCAGCGTAGGGGACAGCTCTGGAAACACCATATATTTT
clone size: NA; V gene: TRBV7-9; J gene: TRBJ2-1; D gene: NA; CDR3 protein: CASSSDGSSYNEQFF; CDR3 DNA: TGTGCCAGCAGCTCCGACGGGAGCTCCTACAATGAGCAGTTCTTC
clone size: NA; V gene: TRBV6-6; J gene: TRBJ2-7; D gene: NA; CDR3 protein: CASSYGPSYEQYF; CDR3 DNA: TGTGCCAGCAGTTACGGTCCTTCCTACGAGCAGTACTTC
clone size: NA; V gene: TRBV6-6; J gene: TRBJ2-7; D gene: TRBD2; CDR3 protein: CASSSGLAATYEQYF; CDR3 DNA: TGTGCCAGCAGTTCCGGACTAGCCGCCACCTACGAGCAGTACTTC
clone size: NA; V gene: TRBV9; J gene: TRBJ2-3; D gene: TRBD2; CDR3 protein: CASSTTGTSAMDF; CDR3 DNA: TGTGCCAGCAGCACAACCGGGACTAGCGCTATGGATTTT
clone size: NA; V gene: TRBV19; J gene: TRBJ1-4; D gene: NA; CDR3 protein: CASSIGIGSGAFF; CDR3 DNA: TGTGCCAGTAGTATCGGTATTGGGTCGGGGGCGTTTTTT
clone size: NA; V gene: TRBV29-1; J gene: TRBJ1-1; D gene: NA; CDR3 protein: CSVEDSLERGLFLTFF; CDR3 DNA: TGCAGCGTTGAAGATTCGTTGGAAAGGGGCCTTTTTCTCACTTTCTTT
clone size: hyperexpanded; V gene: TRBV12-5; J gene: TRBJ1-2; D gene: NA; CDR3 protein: CASGLEYGYTF; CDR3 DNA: TGTGCTAGTGGTTTGGAATATGGCTACACCTTC
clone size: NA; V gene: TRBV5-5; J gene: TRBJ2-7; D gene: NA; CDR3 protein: CASSLRFLNEQYF; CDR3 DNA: TGTGCCAGCAGCTTGCGGTTCCTGAACGAGCAGTACTTC
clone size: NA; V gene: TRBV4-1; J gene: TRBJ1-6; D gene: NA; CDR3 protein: CASSQEAGGGNSPLHF; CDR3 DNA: TGCGCCAGCAGCCAAGAAGCGGGAGGTGGTAATTCACCCCTCCACTTT
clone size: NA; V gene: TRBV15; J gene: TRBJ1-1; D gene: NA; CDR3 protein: CATSGRQEDEAFF; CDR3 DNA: TGTGCCACCAGCGGCCGACAGGAGGATGAAGCTTTCTTT
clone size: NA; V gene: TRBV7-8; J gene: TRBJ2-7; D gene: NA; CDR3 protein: CASSFPGQTYEQYF; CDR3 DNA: TGTGCCAGCAGCTTCCCAGGACAGACCTACGAGCAGTACTTC
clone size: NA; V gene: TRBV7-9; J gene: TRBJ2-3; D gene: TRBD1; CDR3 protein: CASSPGQGPDTQYF; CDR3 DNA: TGTGCCAGCAGCCCCGGACAGGGCCCAGATACGCAGTATTTT
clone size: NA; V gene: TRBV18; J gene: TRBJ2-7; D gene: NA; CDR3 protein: CASSWGTAYEQYF; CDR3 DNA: TGTGCCAGCTCTTGGGGTACGGCCTACGAGCAGTACTTC
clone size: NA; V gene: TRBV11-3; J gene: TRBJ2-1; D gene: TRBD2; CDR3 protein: CASSLGLAGSSYNEQFF; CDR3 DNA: TGTGCCAGCAGCTTAGGACTAGCGGGTAGCTCCTACAATGAGCAGTTCTTC
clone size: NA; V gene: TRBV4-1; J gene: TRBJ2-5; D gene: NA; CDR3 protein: CASSQDQNLFETQYF; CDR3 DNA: TGCGCCAGCAGCCAAGACCAAAACCTGTTCGAGACCCAGTACTTC
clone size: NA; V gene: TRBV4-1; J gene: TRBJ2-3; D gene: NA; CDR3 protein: CASSQAGDTDTQYF; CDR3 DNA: TGCGCCAGCAGCCAAGCGGGGGACACAGATACGCAGTATTTT
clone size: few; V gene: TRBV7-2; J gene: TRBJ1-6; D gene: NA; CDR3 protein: CASSQGSGNSPLHF; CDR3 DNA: TGTGCCAGCAGCCAGGGGTCGGGTAATTCACCCCTCCACTTT
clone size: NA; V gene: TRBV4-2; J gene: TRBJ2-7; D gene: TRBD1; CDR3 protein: CASSQGQGDSYEQYF; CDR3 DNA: TGTGCCAGCAGCCAAGGACAGGGGGATTCCTACGAGCAGTACTTC
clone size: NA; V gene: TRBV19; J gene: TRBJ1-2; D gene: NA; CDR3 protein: CASSILGSGDGYTF; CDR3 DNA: TGTGCCAGTAGTATCTTGGGGAGCGGCGATGGCTACACCTTC
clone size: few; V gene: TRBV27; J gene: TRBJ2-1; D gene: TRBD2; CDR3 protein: CASSPLGLAGTPNEQFF; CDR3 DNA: TGTGCCAGCAGTCCCCTTGGGCTAGCGGGGACACCCAATGAGCAGTTCTTC
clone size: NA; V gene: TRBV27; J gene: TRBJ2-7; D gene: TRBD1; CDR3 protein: CASSYGTGIVYEQYF; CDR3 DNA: TGTGCCAGCAGTTACGGGACAGGGATCGTCTACGAGCAGTACTTC
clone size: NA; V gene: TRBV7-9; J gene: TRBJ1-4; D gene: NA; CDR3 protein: CASSLQGLTATNEKLFF; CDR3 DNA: TGTGCCAGCAGCTTACAGGGGTTGACAGCAACTAATGAAAAACTGTTTTTT
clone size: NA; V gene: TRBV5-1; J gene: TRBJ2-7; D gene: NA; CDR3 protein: CASSYTGGANEQYF; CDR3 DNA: TGCGCCAGCAGCTATACAGGGGGGGCCAACGAGCAGTACTTC
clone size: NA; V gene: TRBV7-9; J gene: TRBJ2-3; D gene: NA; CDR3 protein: CASTIKGTSGNTQYF; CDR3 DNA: TGTGCCAGCACTATAAAGGGGACCTCGGGGAATACGCAGTATTTT
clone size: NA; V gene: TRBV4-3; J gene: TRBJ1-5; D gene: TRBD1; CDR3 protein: CASSQVAGGFGGRNQPQHF; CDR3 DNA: TGCGCCAGCAGCCAAGTAGCAGGGGGCTTTGGGGGGAGGAATCAGCCCCAGCATTTT
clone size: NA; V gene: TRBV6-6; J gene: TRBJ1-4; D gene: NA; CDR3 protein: CASSYGGGRGEKLFF; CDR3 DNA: TGTGCCAGCAGTTACGGGGGTGGCCGAGGTGAAAAACTGTTTTTT
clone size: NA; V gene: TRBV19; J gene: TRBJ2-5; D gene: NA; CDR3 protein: CASTPEVNGQETQYF; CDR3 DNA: TGTGCCAGTACCCCCGAGGTGAACGGACAAGAGACCCAGTACTTC
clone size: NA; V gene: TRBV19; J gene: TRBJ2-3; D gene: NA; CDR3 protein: CASSIGTLDTQYF; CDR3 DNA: TGTGCCAGTAGTATCGGGACTTTAGATACGCAGTATTTT
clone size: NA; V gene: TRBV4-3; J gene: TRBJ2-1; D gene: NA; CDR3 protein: CASSQDSSYNEQFF; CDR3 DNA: TGCGCCAGCAGCCAAGATTCTAGCTACAATGAGCAGTTCTTC
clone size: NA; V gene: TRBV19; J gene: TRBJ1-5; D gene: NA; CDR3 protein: CASTSPGTGQPQHF; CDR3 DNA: TGTGCCAGTACCTCCCCAGGGACGGGACAGCCCCAGCATTTT
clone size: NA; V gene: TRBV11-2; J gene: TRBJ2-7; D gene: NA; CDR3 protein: CASSSSDYYEQYF; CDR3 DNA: TGTGCCAGCAGCTCCTCGGACTACTACGAGCAGTACTTC
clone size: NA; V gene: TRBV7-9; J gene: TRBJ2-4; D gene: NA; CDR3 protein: CASSLGLRNIQYF; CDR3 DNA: TGTGCCAGCAGCTTAGGTCTCAGAAACATTCAGTACTTC
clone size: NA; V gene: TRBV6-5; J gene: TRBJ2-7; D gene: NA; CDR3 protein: CASSRNSYEQYF; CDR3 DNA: TGTGCCAGCAGCAGGAATTCCTACGAGCAGTACTTC
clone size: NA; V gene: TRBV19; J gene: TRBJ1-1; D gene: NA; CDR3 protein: CASRVRGDTEAFF; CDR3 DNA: TGTGCCAGTAGGGTCCGGGGGGACACTGAAGCTTTCTTT
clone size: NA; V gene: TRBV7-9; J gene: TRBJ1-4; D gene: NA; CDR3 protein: CASSSPMQRVEKLFF; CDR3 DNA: TGTGCCAGCAGCTCCCCTATGCAGAGGGTTGAAAAACTGTTTTTT
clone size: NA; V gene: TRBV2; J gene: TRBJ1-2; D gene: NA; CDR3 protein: CEGEGGDYGYTF; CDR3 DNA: TGTGAGGGGGAGGGTGGCGACTATGGCTACACCTTC
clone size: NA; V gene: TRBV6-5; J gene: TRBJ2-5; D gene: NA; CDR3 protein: CASSYSIWGRETQYF; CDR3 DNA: TGTGCCAGCAGTTACTCGATATGGGGGCGGGAGACCCAGTACTTC
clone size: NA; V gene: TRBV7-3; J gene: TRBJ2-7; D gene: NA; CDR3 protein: CASSADSHEQYF; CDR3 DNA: TGTGCCAGCAGCGCAGACAGTCACGAGCAGTACTTC
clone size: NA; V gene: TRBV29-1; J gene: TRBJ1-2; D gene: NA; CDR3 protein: CSVEVEGYRDGYTF; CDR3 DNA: TGCAGCGTTGAAGTCGAAGGTTATAGGGATGGCTACACCTTC
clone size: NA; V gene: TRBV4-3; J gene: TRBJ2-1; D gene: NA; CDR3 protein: CASSQVSPGSSSYNEQFF; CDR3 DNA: TGCGCCAGCAGCCAAGTATCCCCCGGGTCCAGCTCCTACAATGAGCAGTTCTTC
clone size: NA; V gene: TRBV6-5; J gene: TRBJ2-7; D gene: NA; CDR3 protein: CASSRSSYEQYF; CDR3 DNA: TGTGCCAGCAGCAGAAGCTCCTACGAGCAGTACTTC
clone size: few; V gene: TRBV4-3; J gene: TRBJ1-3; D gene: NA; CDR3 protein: CASSQVYETDIIYSGNTIYF; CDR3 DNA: TGCGCCAGCAGCCAAGTTTATGAGACAGATATTATTTACTCTGGAAACACCATATATTTT
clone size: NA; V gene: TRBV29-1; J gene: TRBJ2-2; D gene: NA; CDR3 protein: CSVAVQRTSNTGELFF; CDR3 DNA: TGCAGCGTTGCCGTACAGAGAACTTCGAACACCGGGGAGCTGTTTTTT
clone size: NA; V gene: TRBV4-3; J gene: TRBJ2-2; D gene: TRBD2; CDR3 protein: CASSHPLAGRRDGELFF; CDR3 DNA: TGCGCCAGCAGCCACCCCCTAGCGGGGCGAAGGGACGGGGAGCTGTTTTTT
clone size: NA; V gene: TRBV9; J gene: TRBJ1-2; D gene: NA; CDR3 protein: CASSVVPEANYGYTF; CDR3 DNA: TGTGCCAGCAGCGTAGTACCGGAAGCTAACTATGGCTACACCTTC
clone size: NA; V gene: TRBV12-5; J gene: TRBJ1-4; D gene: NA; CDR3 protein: CASAHIQLEEKLFF; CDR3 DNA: TGTGCTAGTGCCCATATCCAACTGGAAGAAAAACTGTTTTTT
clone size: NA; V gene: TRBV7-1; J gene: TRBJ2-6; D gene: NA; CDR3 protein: CASSQRSRANVLTF; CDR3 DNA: TGTGCCAGCAGCCAACGAAGTCGGGCCAACGTCCTGACTTTC
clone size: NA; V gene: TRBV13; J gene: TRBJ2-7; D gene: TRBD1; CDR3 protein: CASSAGTGSYEQYF; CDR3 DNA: TGTGCCAGCAGCGCTGGGACAGGGAGCTACGAGCAGTACTTC
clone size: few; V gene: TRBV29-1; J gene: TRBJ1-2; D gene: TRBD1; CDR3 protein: CSVVLDRGYGYTF; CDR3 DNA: TGCAGCGTTGTACTGGACAGGGGCTATGGCTACACCTTC
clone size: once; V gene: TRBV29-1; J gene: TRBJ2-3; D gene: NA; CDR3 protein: CSVEDWDSGESSTDTQYF; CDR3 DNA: TGCAGCGTTGAAGATTGGGATAGCGGAGAATCTAGCACAGATACGCAGTATTTT
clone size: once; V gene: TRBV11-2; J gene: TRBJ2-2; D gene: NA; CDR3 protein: CASSPPGRTNTGELFF; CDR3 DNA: TGTGCCAGCAGCCCCCCAGGACGCACAAACACCGGGGAGCTGTTTTTT